This T cell receptor (beta chain) is drawn from a study of neurological immune-mediated disorders. As for time point: longitudinal time-point 3. Synthesis of cDNA was accomplished via 5'RACE employing 10-nucleotide random UMIs. Every sequencing run generated in excess of 170 million TCR-beta sequences. These sequences covered 15-18 subjects. MiXCR was run by TCRdb on the 5' RACE reads, yielding one entry per CDR3 protein. The sample consists of about 48,000 distinct CDR3 sequences, roughly 13% of them appearing once. At least ten counts were recorded for this clonotype. Looked up from germline, CDR1 is SGDLS and CDR2 is YYNGEE. The CDR3 covers 15 residues. Between the trimmed V and J ends, which lost 1 base and 0 bases, there was a span of 5 bases.

Sample: PBMCs. The chain links TRBV9 to TRBJ1-6; D not certain. The receptor was isolated from a male donor with HTLV-1-associated myelopathy (HAM/TSP). CDR3 nucleotide sequence: TGTGCCAGCAGCGTATCAGGCTCCTATAATTCACCCCTCCACTTT. This gives the protein CASSVSGSYNSPLHF.